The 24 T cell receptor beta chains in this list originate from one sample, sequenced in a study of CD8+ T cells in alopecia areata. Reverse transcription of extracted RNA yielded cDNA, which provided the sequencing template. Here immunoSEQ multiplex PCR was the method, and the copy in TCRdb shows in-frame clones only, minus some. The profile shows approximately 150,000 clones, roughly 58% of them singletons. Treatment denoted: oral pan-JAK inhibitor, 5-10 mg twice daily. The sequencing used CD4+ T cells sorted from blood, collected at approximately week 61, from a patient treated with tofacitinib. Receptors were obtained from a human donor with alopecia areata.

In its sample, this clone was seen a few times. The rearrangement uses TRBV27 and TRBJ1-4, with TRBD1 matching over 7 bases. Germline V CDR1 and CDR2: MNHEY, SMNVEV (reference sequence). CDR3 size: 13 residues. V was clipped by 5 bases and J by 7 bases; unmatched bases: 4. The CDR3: CASSPNRGEKLFF. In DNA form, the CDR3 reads TGTGCCAGCAGTCCCAACAGGGGTGAAAAACTGTTTTTT.

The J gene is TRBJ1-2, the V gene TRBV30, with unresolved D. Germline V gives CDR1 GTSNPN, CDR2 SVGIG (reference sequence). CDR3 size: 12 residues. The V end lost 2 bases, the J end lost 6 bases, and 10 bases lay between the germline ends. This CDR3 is CAWSPEVDGYTF. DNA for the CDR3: TGTGCCTGGAGTCCCGAGGTAGATGGCTACACCTTC.

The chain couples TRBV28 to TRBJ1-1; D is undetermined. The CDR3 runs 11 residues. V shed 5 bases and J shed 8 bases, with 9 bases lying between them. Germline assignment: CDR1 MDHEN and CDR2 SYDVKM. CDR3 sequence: CASSVLEEAFF. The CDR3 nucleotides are TGTGCCAGCAGTGTACTAGAAGAAGCTTTCTTT.

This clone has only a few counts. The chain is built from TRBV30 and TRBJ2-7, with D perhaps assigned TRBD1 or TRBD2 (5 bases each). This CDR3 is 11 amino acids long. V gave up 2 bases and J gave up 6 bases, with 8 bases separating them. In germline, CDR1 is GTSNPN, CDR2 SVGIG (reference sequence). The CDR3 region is CAWSSRGEQYF. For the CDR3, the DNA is TGTGCCTGGAGTTCGAGGGGCGAGCAGTACTTC.

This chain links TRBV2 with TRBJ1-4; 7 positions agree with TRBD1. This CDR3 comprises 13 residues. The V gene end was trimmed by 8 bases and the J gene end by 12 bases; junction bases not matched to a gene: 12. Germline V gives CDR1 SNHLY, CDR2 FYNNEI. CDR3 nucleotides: TGTGCCAGCTGGGGACAGCCGCCCGGCGAACTGTTTTTT. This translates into CASWGQPPGELFF.

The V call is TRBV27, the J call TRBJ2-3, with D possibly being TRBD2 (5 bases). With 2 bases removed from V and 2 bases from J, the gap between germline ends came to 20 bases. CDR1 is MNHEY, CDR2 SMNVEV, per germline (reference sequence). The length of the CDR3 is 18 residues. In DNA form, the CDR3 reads TGTGCCAGCAGTTTAAGACCAACTCCAGCGGAGCACACAGATACGCAGTATTTT. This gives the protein CASSLRPTPAEHTDTQYF.

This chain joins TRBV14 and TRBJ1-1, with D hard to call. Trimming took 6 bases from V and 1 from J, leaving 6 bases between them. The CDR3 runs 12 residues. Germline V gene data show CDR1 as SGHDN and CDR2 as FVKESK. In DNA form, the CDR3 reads TGTGCCAGCAGATTCGGGAACACTGAAGCTTTCTTT. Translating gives CASRFGNTEAFF. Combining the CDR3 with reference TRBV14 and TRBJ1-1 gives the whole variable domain EAGVTQFPSHSVIEKGQTVTLRCDPISGHDNLYWYRRVMGKEIKFLLHFVKESKQDESGMPNNRFLAERTGGTYSTLKVQPAELEDSGVYFCASRFGNTEAFFGQGTRLTVV.

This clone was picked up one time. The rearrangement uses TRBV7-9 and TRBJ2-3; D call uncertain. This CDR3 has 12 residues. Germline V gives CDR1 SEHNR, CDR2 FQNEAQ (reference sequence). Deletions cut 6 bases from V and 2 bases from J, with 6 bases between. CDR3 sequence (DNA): TGTGCCAGCAGTTCCCCCACAGATACGCAGTATTTT. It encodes CASSSPTDTQYF. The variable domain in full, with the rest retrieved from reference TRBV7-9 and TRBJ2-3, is DTGVSQNPRHKITKRGQNVTFRCDPISEHNRLYWYRQTLGQGPEFLTYFQNEAQLEKSRLLSDRFSAERPKGSFSTLEIQRTEQGDSAMYLCASSSPTDTQYFGPGTRLTVL.

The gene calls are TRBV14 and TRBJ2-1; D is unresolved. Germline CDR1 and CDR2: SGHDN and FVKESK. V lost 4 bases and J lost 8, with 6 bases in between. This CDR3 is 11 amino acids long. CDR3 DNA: TGTGCCAGCAGCCTGTACGATGAGCAGTTCTTC. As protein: CASSLYDEQFF.

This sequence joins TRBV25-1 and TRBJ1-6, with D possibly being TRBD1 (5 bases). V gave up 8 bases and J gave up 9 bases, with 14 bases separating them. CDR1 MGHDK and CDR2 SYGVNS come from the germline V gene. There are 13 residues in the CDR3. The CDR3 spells CASQPFGGSPLHF. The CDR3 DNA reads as TGTGCCAGCCAACCCTTCGGGGGTTCACCCCTCCACTTT.

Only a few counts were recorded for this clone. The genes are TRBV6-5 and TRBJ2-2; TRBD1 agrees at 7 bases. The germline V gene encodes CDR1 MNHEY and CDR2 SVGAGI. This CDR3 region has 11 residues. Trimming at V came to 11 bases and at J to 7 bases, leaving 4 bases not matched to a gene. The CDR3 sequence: CAVQGIGELFF. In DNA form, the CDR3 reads TGTGCCGTACAGGGGATCGGGGAGCTGTTTTTT.

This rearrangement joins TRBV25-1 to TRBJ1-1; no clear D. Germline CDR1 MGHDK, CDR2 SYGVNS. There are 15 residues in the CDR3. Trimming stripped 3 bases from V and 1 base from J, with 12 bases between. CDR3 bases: TGTGCCAGCAGTGAGTCTGGTCAGAGGAACACTGAAGCTTTCTTT. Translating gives CASSESGQRNTEAFF.

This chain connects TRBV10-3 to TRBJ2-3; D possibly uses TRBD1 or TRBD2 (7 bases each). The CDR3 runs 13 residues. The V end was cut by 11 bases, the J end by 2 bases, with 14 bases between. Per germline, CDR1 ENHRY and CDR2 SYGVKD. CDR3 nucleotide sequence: TGTGCCGGCAGGGGGGGGCCCACAGATACGCAGTATTTT. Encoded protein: CAGRGGPTDTQYF.

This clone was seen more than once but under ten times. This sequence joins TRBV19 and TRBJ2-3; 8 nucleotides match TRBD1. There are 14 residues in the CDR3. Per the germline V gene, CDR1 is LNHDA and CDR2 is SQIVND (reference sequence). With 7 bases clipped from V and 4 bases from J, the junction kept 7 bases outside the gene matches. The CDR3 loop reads CASTGTGWADTQYF. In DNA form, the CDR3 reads TGTGCCAGTACCGGGACAGGTTGGGCAGATACGCAGTATTTT.

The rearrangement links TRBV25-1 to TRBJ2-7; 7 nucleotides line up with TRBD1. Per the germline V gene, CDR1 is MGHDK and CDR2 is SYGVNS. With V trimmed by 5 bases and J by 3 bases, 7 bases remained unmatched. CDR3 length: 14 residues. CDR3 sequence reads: CASSPGYRGYEQYF. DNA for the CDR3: TGTGCCAGCAGTCCCGGATACAGGGGCTACGAGCAGTACTTC.

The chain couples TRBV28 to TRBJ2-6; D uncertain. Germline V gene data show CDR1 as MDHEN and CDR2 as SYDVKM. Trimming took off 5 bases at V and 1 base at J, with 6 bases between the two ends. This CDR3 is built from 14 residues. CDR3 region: CASSTASGANVLTF. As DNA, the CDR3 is TGTGCCAGCAGTACAGCTTCTGGGGCCAACGTCCTGACTTTC. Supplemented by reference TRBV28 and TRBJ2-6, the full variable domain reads DVKVTQSSRYLVKRTGEKVFLECVQDMDHENMFWYRQDPGLGLRLIYFSYDVKMKEKGDIPEGYSVSREKKERFSLILESASTNQTSMYLCASSTASGANVLTFGAGSRLTVL.

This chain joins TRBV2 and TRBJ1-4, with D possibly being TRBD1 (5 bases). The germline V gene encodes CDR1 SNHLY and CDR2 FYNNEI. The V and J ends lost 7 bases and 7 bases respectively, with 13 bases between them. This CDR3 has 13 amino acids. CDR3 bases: TGTGCCAGCATGAGGGGTGGGGCTGAAAAACTGTTTTTT. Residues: CASMRGGAEKLFF. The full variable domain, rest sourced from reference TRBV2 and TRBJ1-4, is EPEVTQTPSHQVTQMGQEVILRCVPISNHLYFYWYRQILGQKVEFLVSFYNNEISEKSEIFDDQFSVERPDGSNFTLKIRSTKLEDSAMYFCASMRGGAEKLFFGSGTQLSVL.

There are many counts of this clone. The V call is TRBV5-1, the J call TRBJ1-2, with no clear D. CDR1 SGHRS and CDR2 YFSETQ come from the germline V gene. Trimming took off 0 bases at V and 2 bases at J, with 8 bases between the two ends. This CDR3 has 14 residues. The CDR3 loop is CASSLEAANYGYTF. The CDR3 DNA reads TGCGCCAGCAGCTTGGAGGCAGCCAACTATGGCTACACCTTC.

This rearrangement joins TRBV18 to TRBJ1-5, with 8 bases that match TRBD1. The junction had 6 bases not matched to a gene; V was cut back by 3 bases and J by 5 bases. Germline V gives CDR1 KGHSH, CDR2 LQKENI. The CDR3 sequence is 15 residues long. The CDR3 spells CASSPSPGGDQPQHF. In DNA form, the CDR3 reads TGTGCCAGCTCACCTTCCCCAGGGGGCGATCAGCCCCAGCATTTT.

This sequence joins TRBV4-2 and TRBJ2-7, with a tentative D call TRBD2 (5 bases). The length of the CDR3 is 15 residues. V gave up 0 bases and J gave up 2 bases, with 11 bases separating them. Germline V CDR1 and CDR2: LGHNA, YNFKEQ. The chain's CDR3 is CASSQEVSGTYEQYF. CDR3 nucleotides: TGTGCCAGCAGCCAAGAAGTGTCGGGGACCTACGAGCAGTACTTC.

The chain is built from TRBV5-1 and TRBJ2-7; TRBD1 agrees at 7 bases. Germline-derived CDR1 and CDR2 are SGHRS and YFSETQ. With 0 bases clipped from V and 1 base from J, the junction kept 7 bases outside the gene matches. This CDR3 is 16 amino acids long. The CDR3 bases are TGCGCCAGCAGCTTGGCCGGGACAGTGAATTCCTACGAGCAGTACTTC. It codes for CASSLAGTVNSYEQYF.

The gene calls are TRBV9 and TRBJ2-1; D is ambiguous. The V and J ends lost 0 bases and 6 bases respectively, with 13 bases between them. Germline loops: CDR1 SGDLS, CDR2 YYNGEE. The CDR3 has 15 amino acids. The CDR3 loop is CASSVALWDPNEQFF. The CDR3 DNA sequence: TGTGCCAGCAGCGTAGCTTTATGGGATCCCAATGAGCAGTTCTTC.

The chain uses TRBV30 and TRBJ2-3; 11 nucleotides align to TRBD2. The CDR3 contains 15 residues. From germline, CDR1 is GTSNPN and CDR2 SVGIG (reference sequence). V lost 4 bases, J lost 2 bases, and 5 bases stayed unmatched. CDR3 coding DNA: TGTGCCTGGACTAGCGGGGGGCACACCACAGATACGCAGTATTTT. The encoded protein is CAWTSGGHTTDTQYF.

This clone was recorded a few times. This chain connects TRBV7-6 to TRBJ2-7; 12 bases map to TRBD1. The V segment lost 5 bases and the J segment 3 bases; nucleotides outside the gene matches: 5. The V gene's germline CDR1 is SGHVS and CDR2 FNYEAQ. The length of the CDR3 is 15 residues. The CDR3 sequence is CASSPGTGGVYEQYF. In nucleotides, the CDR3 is TGTGCCAGCAGCCCTGGGACAGGGGGCGTCTACGAGCAGTACTTC.